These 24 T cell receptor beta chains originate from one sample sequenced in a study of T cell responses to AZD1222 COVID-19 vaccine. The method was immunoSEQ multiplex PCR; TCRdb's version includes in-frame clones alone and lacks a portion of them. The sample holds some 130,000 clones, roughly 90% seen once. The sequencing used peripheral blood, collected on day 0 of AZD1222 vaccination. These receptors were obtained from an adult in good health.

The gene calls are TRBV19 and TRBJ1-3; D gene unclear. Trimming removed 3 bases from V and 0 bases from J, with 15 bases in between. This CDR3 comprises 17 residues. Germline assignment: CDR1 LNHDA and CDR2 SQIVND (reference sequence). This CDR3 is CASSMPYDGPSGNTIYF. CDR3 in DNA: TGTGCCAGTAGTATGCCTTACGACGGACCCTCTGGAAACACCATATATTTT.

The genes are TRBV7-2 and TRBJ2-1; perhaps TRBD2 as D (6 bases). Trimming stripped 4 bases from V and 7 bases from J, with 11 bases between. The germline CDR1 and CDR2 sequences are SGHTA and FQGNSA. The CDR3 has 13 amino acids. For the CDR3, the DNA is TGTGCCAGCAGCTCAGTTGCGGGGAATGAGCAGTTCTTC. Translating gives CASSSVAGNEQFF.

Here the CDR3 DNA reads TGTGCCAGCAGCTCGGGACACTCCTATAATTCACCCCTCCACTTT. Encoded protein: CASSSGHSYNSPLHF. The J gene is TRBJ1-6, the V gene TRBV5-4; tentative D call: TRBD1 (6 bases). The germline V gene has CDR1 SGHNT and CDR2 YYREEE (reference sequence). V was cut by 3 bases and J by 0 bases, with 7 bases left in between. The CDR3 length is 15 residues. The full variable domain, rest sourced from reference TRBV5-4 and TRBJ1-6, is ETGVTQSPTHLIKTRGQQVTLRCSSQSGHNTVSWYQQALGQGPQFIFQYYREEENGRGNFPPRFSGLQFPNYSSELNVNALELDDSALYLCASSSGHSYNSPLHFGNGTRLTVT.

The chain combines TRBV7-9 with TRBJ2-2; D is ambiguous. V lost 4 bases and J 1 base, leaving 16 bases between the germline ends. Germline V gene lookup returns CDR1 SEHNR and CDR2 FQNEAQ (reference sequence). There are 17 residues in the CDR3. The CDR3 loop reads CASSSIPVDGNTGELFF. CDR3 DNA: TGTGCCAGCAGCTCTATACCGGTGGACGGGAACACCGGGGAGCTGTTTTTT.

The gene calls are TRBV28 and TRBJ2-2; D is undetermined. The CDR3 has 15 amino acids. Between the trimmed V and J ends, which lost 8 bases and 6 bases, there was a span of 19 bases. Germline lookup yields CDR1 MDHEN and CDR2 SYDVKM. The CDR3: CASVLTVGSPGELFF. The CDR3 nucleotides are TGTGCCAGCGTATTAACCGTTGGTAGCCCCGGGGAGCTGTTTTTT.

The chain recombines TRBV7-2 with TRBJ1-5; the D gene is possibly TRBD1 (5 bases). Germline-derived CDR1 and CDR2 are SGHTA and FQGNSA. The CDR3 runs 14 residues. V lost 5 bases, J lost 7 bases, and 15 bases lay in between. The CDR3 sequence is CASSPHGGGQPQHF. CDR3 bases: TGTGCCAGCAGCCCGCACGGTGGGGGACAGCCCCAGCATTTT.

CDR3 residues: CASSPSQGLGTEAFF. Written as DNA, the CDR3 is TGTGCCAGCAGCCCGTCACAGGGATTGGGCACTGAAGCTTTCTTT. V and J are TRBV5-4 and TRBJ1-1; tentative D call: TRBD1 (6 bases). Germline CDR1 SGHNT, CDR2 YYREEE (reference sequence). The V and J ends lost 4 bases and 4 bases respectively, with 17 bases between them. The CDR3 totals 15 residues. Full variable domain (outside the CDR3, taken from reference TRBV5-4 and TRBJ1-1): ETGVTQSPTHLIKTRGQQVTLRCSSQSGHNTVSWYQQALGQGPQFIFQYYREEENGRGNFPPRFSGLQFPNYSSELNVNALELDDSALYLCASSPSQGLGTEAFFGQGTRLTVV.

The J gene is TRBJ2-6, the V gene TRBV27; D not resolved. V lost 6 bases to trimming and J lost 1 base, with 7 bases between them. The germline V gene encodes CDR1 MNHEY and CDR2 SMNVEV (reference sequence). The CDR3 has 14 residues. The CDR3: CASSRASGANVLTF. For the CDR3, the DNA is TGTGCCAGCAGCCGCGCGTCTGGGGCCAACGTCCTGACTTTC.

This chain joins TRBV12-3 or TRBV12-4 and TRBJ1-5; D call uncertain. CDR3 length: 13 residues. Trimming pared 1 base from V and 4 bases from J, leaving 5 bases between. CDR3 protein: CASSLGQNQPQHF. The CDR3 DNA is TGTGCCAGCAGTTTAGGGCAGAATCAGCCCCAGCATTTT.

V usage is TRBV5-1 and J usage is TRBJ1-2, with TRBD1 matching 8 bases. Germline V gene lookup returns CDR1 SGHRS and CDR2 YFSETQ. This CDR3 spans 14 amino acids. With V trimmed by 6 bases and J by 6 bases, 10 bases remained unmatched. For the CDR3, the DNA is TGCGCCAGCAATCAGGAGACAGGGGCGGATGGCTACACCTTC. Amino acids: CASNQETGADGYTF.

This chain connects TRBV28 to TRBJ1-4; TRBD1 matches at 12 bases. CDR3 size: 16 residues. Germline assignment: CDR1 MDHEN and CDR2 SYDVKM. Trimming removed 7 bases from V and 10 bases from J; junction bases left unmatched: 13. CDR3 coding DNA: TGTGCCAGCACCGGGACAGGGGGCGAGAAGCTAGGAAAACTGTTTTTT. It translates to CASTGTGGEKLGKLFF.

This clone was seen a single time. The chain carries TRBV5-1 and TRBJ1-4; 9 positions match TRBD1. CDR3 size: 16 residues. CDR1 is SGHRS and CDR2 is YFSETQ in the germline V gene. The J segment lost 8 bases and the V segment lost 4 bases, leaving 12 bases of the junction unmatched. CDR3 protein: CASSALTGTGLEKLFF. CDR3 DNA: TGCGCCAGCAGCGCCCTAACCGGGACAGGGTTAGAAAAACTGTTTTTT. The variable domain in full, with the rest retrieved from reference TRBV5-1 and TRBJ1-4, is KAGVTQTPRYLIKTRGQQVTLSCSPISGHRSVSWYQQTPGQGLQFLFEYFSETQRNKGNFPGRFSGRQFSNSRSEMNVSTLELGDSALYLCASSALTGTGLEKLFFGSGTQLSVL.

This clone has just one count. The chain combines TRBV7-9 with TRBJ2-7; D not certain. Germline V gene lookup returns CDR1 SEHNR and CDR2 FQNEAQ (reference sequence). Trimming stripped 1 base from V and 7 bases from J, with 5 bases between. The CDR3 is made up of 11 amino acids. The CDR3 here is CASSLESEQYF. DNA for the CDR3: TGTGCCAGCAGCTTAGAAAGTGAGCAGTACTTC. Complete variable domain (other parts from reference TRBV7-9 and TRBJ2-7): DTGVSQNPRHKITKRGQNVTFRCDPISEHNRLYWYRQTLGQGPEFLTYFQNEAQLEKSRLLSDRFSAERPKGSFSTLEIQRTEQGDSAMYLCASSLESEQYFGPGTRLTVT.

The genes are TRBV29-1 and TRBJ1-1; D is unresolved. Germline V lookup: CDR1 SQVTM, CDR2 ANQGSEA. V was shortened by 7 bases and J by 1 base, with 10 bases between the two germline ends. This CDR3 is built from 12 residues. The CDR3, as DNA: TGCAGCGCCAACCGGTGGAACACTGAAGCTTTCTTT. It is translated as CSANRWNTEAFF.

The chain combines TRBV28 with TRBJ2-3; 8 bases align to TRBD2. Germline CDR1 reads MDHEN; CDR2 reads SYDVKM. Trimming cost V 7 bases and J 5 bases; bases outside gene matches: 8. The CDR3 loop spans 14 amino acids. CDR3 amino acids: CASTNSGGGDTQYF. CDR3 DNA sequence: TGTGCCAGCACCAACTCGGGGGGGGGAGATACGCAGTATTTT.

CDR3: CATSSGQGRTDTQYF. CDR3 sequence (DNA): TGTGCCACCAGCAGCGGACAGGGACGCACAGATACGCAGTATTTT. The V gene is TRBV15, the J gene TRBJ2-3, with 8 positions matching TRBD1. CDR3 size: 15 residues. V trimming: 3 bases; J trimming: 1 base; junction bases outside the gene matches: 3. Germline V gives CDR1 LNHNV, CDR2 YYDKDF (reference sequence).

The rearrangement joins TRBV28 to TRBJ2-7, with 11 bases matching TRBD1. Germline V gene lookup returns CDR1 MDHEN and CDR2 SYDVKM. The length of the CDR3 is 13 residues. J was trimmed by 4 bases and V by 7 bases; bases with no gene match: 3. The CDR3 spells CASIRDRGYEQYF. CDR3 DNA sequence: TGTGCCAGCATCCGGGACAGGGGGTACGAGCAGTACTTC.

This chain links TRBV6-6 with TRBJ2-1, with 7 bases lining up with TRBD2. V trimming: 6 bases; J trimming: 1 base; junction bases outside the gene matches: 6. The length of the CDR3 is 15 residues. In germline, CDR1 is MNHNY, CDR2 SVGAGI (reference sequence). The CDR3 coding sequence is TGTGCCAGCAGCACGGGAGGCCCTTCCTACAATGAGCAGTTCTTC. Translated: CASSTGGPSYNEQFF.

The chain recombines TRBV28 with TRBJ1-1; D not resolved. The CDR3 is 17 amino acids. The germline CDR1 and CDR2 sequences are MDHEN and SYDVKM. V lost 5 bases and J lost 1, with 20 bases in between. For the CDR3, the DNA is TGTGCCAGCAGTCTACATCCTATTGACGACAAGAACACTGAAGCTTTCTTT. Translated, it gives CASSLHPIDDKNTEAFF.

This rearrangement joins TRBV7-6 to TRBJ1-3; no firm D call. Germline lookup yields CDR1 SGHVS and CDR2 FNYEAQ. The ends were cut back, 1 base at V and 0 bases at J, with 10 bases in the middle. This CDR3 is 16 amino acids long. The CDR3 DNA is TGTGCCAGCAGCTTAGTGGGTAGGAACTCTGGAAACACCATATATTTT. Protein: CASSLVGRNSGNTIYF.

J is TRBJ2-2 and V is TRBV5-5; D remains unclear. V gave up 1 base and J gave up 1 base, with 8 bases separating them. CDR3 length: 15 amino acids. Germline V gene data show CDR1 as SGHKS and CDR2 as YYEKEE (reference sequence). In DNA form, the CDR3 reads TGTGCCAGCAGCTTGCCCGCGATGAACACCGGGGAGCTGTTTTTT. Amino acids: CASSLPAMNTGELFF.

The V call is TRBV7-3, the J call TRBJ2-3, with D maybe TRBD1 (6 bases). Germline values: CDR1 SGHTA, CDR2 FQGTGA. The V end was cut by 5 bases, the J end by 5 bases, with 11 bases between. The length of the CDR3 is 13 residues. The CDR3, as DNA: TGTGCCAGCAGCCCCTGGGGGCTAGATACGCAGTATTTT. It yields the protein CASSPWGLDTQYF.

The CDR3 DNA is TGCGCCAGCAGCCAAGGTCCAGGGCGCTCTGGAAACACCATATATTTT. Its translation is CASSQGPGRSGNTIYF. The rearrangement uses TRBV4-1 and TRBJ1-3; D might be TRBD1 (5 bases). Germline V gives CDR1 MGHRA, CDR2 YSYEKL. The V gene lost 1 base and the J gene lost 0 bases, with 10 bases spanning the gap. The CDR3 loop spans 16 amino acids.

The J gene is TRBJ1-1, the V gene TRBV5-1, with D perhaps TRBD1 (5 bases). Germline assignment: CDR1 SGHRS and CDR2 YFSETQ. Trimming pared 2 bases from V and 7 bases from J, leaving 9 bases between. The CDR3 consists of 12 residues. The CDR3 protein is CASSFNTGEAFF. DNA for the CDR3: TGCGCCAGCAGCTTCAATACAGGTGAAGCTTTCTTT. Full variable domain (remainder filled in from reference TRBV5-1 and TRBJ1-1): KAGVTQTPRYLIKTRGQQVTLSCSPISGHRSVSWYQQTPGQGLQFLFEYFSETQRNKGNFPGRFSGRQFSNSRSEMNVSTLELGDSALYLCASSFNTGEAFFGQGTRLTVV.